The 6 T cell receptor beta chains below all came from one sample that was sequenced in a study of tissue T cells after allogeneic stem cell transplantation. Time point reported: mouse harvest day 14 after allogeneic transplant. Tail vein injection delivered 10^7 T-cell-depleted bone marrow cells and 10^6 splenic CD5+ T cells. The method was immunoSEQ multiplex PCR; TCRdb's version includes in-frame clones alone and lacks a portion of them. The sample has 4,500 to 5,000 clones, roughly 30% seen once. The material sequenced was skin. These receptors all come from a female BALB/c mouse given C57BL/6 T cells with graft-versus-host disease after an allogeneic hematopoietic cell transplant.

This clone came up a few times. Germline and genes here are mouse. Coverage ceases 1 residue before the CDR3 finishes, and the germline J gene fills in the end. The V call is TRBV4, the J call TRBJ2-7, with TRBD2 identical over 11 bases. The trim removed 5 bases at V and 4 bases at J, leaving 4 bases unmatched. Germline lookup yields CDR1 LGHDT and CDR2 YNNKQL (reference sequence). This CDR3 is built from 14 residues. The covered CDR3 bases are TGTGCCAGCAGCATGGGACTGGGGGCATATGAACAGTAC. Translated, it gives CASSMGLGAYEQY. The full CDR3 reads CASSMGLGAYEQYF.

Note on this clone: Gene names are mouse gene names. Sequencing ends 1 residue short of the CDR3 end; the germline J gene provides the rest. V is TRBV12-2 and J is TRBJ2-3, with 8 bases fitting TRBD2. CDR3 length: 15 amino acids. Germline V gene sequence: CDR1 SGHLS, CDR2 HYDKME. J lost 2 bases, V lost 0 bases, and 3 bases had no gene match. The covered CDR3 bases are TGTGCCAGCTCTCTCGCTGGGGGGATTGCAGAAACGCTGTAT. Protein product: CASSLAGGIAETLY. The full CDR3 reads CASSLAGGIAETLYF.

The sample holds a few counts of this clone. Gene names and germline refer to mouse. The read falls 1 residue short of the CDR3 end, and the missing part is taken from the germline J gene. This chain connects TRBV1 to TRBJ1-1; unclear D gene. This CDR3 spans 13 amino acids. Germline-derived CDR1 and CDR2 are NSQYPW and LRSPGD (reference sequence). Trimming removed 0 bases at V and 4 bases at J, with 6 bases between. This chain's CDR3 is CTCSADTLTEVFF. CDR3 DNA (partial): TGCACCTGCAGTGCAGACACACTCACAGAAGTCTTC. The variable domain in full, completed from reference TRBV1 and TRBJ1-1, reads VTLLEQNPRWRLVPRGQAVNLRCILKNSQYPWMSWYQQDLQKQLQWLFTLRSPGDKEVKSLPGADYLATRVTDTELRLQVANMSQGRTLYCTCSADTLTEVFFGKGTRLTVV.

Of note for this clone: Germline and genes: mouse. The read comes to an end 1 residue before the CDR3 does, leaving the germline J gene to fill in the end. The genes are TRBV13-3 and TRBJ2-1; the match to TRBD1 covers 7 bases. CDR1 NNHDY and CDR2 SYVADS come from the germline V gene. The CDR3 spans 14 residues. J lost 2 bases, V lost 7 bases, and 6 bases had no gene match. The CDR3 loop reads CASDRTGDYAEQFF. The covered CDR3 bases are TGTGCCAGCGACCGGACAGGTGACTATGCTGAGCAGTTC.

As concerns this clone: Mouse gene names apply. The observed sequence ends 1 residue before the CDR3 terminus, with the missing tail filled in from the germline J gene. The chain joins TRBV26 to TRBJ1-1; D is undetermined. This CDR3 comprises 13 residues. Trimming shortened V by 3 bases and J by 6 bases, and 11 bases separated the two germline ends. Germline V gene data show CDR1 as KGHPV and CDR2 as FQNQEV (reference sequence). CDR3 bases read: TGTGCCAGCAGTCTAGGAGGGATGGCAGAAGTCTTC. Translated: CASSLGGMAEVF. The whole CDR3 protein is CASSLGGMAEVFF. Full variable domain (outside the CDR3, taken from reference TRBV26 and TRBJ1-1): NSKVIQTPRYLVKGQGQKAKMRCIPEKGHPVVFWYQQNKNNEFKFLINFQNQEVLQQIDMTEKRFSAECPSNSPCSLEIQSSEAGDSALYLCASSLGGMAEVFFGKGTRLTVV.

The sample holds a few counts of this clone. The listed genes are named as in mouse. The read comes to an end 1 residue before the CDR3 does, leaving the germline J gene to fill in the end. This chain uses TRBV15 with TRBJ1-1; 8 bases are shared with TRBD1. With 5 bases clipped from V and 4 bases from J, the junction kept 3 bases outside the gene matches. CDR1 and CDR2 from the germline V gene are SGHND and FRSKSL. This CDR3 is built from 13 residues. The covered CDR3 bases are TGTGCCAGCAGTCGACAGGGGAGCACAGAAGTCTTC. It specifies CASSRQGSTEVF. The entire CDR3 sequence reads CASSRQGSTEVFF.